This is a list of T cell receptor beta chains from one sample in a study of blood T cell repertoires in COVID-19. Sequenced by immunoSEQ multiplex PCR; TCRdb stores in-frame clones only, minus some. This sample has about 70,000 clones; roughly 79% occur once, and the top ten carry 5% to 7.5%. Sequencing input: peripheral blood. These receptors all stem from a woman aged 60 to 75 with acute or convalescent COVID-19. Both conserved end residues are part of each CDR3.

V gene	CDR3 protein
TRBV3-1/TRBV3-2	CASSPTPSYGYTF
TRBV19	CASRDRGRYGYTF
TRBV11-1	CASSLGADNTEAFF
TRBV6-5	CASSQRAGKNTEAFF
TRBV18	CASSPPGINGYTF
TRBV2	CASSESGQGINTIYF
TRBV7-8	CASSPFRDRVNGYTF
TRBV2	CASSELASSSTDTQYF
TRBV5-5	CASSPHPGDAGGELFF
TRBV3-1/TRBV3-2	CASSQGTSPYGYTF
TRBV14	CASSQGGTGANYGYTF
TRBV5-4	CASSLDRKANYGYTF
TRBV18	CASSPPIRQKQETQYF
TRBV6-5	CATDRDLQEAFF
TRBV19	CASSKETANTEAFF
TRBV18	CASSPPSGGPYEQYF
TRBV5-1	CASSLTGVGYEQYF
TRBV4-1	CASSQERGGASYNEQFF
TRBV5-1	CASSPGGGANTEAFF
TRBV27	CASSEMPPGQFAYEQYF
TRBV2	CASSALNPSGGGDEQFF
TRBV7-3	CASSLKGGAAYEQYF